The clone carrying this T cell receptor (beta chain) was seen more than once but under ten times. Method: immunoSEQ multiplex PCR; TCRdb's copy keeps in-frame clones and lacks some. Of some 40,000 clones listed, roughly four fifths were seen once; the top ten hold 5.5%. This sample is part of a study of sequential checkpoint blockade in melanoma. Study-level information: Each arm's sequence ended with maintenance nivolumab.

J lost 3 bases, V lost 6 bases, and 9 bases had no gene match. Germline values: CDR1 SNHLY, CDR2 FYNNEI. The CDR3 extends over 15 amino acids. Specified treatment: randomized to nivolumab then ipilimumab (arm A) or the reverse (arm B). From thawed PBMCs, live CD3+CD8+ cells negative for CD19 and CD56 were sorted. This sequence was found in a human donor with melanoma. Sequences were derived from CD8+ T cells sorted from blood (inferred from file names), sampled from a patient given nivolumab and ipilimumab in sequence. This chain links TRBV2 with TRBJ2-7, with 9 bases fitting TRBD1. CDR3 nucleotide sequence: TGTGCCAGCAGCGAAACAGGGGGCGCGGTCTACGAGCAGTACTTC. The encoded protein is CASSETGGAVYEQYF.